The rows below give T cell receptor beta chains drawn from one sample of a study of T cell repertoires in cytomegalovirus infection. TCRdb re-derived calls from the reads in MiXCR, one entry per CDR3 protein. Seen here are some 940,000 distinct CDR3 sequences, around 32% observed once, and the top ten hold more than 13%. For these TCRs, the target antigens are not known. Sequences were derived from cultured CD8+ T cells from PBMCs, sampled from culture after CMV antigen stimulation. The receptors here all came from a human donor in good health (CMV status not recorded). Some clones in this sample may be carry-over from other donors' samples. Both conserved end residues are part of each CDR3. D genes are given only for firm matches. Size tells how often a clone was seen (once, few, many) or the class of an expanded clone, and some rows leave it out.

TGTGCCAGCAGTTCCCCCTATAATTCACCCCTCCACTTT	CASSSPYNSPLHF	.	.	13	TRBV27	TRBJ1-6
TGTGCCAGCAGTCACTTACAGGGAATGAACACTGAAGCTTTCTTT	CASSHLQGMNTEAFF	.	.	15	TRBV6-1	TRBJ1-1
TGTGCCAGCAGCTTAATTACGGCGAGCCCTGGAGCAGATACGCAGTATTTT	CASSLITASPGADTQYF	.	.	17	TRBV7-9	TRBJ2-3
TGTGCCAGCGCCGGGACTAGCGAATATTACAATGAGCAGTTCTTC	CASAGTSEYYNEQFF	TRBD2	.	15	TRBV25-1	TRBJ2-1
TGTGCCAGCAGCGCACGGGACAGGGTAATTCTAGGAGCTTTCTTT	CASSARDRVILGAFF	TRBD1	few	15	TRBV6-2/TRBV6-3	TRBJ1-1
TGTGCCAGCAGTGGAGAGGGGGCAACCTACAATGAGCAGTTCTTC	CASSGEGATYNEQFF	TRBD1	.	15	TRBV12-3/TRBV12-4	TRBJ2-1
TGTGCCAGCAGCTTAGCTCCGGATTCGAACACCGGGGAGCTGTTTTTT	CASSLAPDSNTGELFF	.	few	16	TRBV7-2	TRBJ2-2
TGTGCCAGCAGCCAAACCCGACAGGCCTCTATGGGCTACACCTTC	CASSQTRQASMGYTF	.	once	15	TRBV4-2	TRBJ1-2
TGCAGCGTCCCCCGGGAGACAGGAGGCTACACCTTC	CSVPRETGGYTF	.	.	12	TRBV29-1	TRBJ1-2
TGTGCCAGCAGCTTAAAACAGGGAGCTTATAATTCACCCCTCCACTTT	CASSLKQGAYNSPLHF	.	few	16	TRBV7-6	TRBJ1-6
TGCAGTGCTAGAGTATATCAGGGGAGCTCCTACAATGAGCAGTTCTTC	CSARVYQGSSYNEQFF	.	.	16	TRBV20-1	TRBJ2-1
TGTGCCAGCAGTGTGTGGGGGTCTTACAATGAGCAGTTCTTC	CASSVWGSYNEQFF	.	.	14	TRBV6-2/TRBV6-3	TRBJ2-1
TGTGCCAGCAGCTTAGGGCGGACAGCGGATACTGAAGCTTTCTTT	CASSLGRTADTEAFF	.	many	15	TRBV7-8	TRBJ1-1
TGTGCCAGCTCACCCCCAGACGTCCTGGCGCAGTATTTT	CASSPPDVLAQYF	.	.	13	TRBV18	TRBJ2-3
TGCGCCAGCAGTGACTCCTACGAAGTTAACACCGGGGAGCTGTTTTTT	CASSDSYEVNTGELFF	.	.	16	TRBV6-4	TRBJ2-2
TGTGCCAGCAGGAGGGGGGGCGTAGGGGCCAACGTCCTGACTTTC	CASRRGGVGANVLTF	.	many	15	TRBV28	TRBJ2-6
TGTGCCACCAATCCCCTCGGCAGACGGAACACTGAAGCTTTCTTT	CATNPLGRRNTEAFF	.	few	15	TRBV6-2/TRBV6-3	TRBJ1-1
TGTGCCAGCAGCGAGCTTAGACTAGTTAACACCGGGGAGCTGTTTTTT	CASSELRLVNTGELFF	.	.	16	TRBV7-8	TRBJ2-2
TGTGCCAGCAGTGAATTGCTCGGGGGCACTGAAGCTTTCTTT	CASSELLGGTEAFF	.	.	14	TRBV25-1	TRBJ1-1